Reported below is one T cell receptor beta chain. The entry originates in a study of T cell responses to AZD1222 COVID-19 vaccine. TCRdb keeps only in-frame clones here, not all; method: immunoSEQ multiplex PCR. This sample yields about 210,000 clones, of which approximately 94% are seen a single time; around 1.7% belongs to the top ten. V shed 2 bases, J shed 5 bases, and the junction held 12 bases outside the gene matches. This CDR3 region has 16 residues. Germline loops: CDR1 MNHEY, CDR2 SMNVEV (reference sequence). The sample in question was peripheral blood, obtained 28 days after the second dose of the MenACWY control vaccine. The clonotype was recovered from an adult who received the MenACWY meningococcal vaccine as a control. This chain links TRBV27 with TRBJ2-7; TRBD2 aligns across 7 bases. In DNA, the CDR3 is TGTGCCAGCAGTTTAATTGGGAGGGCACGGGGCGACGAGCAGTACTTC. It specifies CASSLIGRARGDEQYF.